A single sample gave rise to the 25 T cell receptor beta chains below, sequenced in a study of T cell repertoires in cytomegalovirus infection. TCRdb reanalysed the reads using MiXCR and keeps one entry per CDR3 protein. Of around 710,000 distinct CDR3 sequences listed, 25% to 30% are singletons. No antigen is known for these receptors. Sequencing used cultured CD8+ T cells from PBMCs, obtained from culture after CMV antigen stimulation. Receptors originate from a human donor in good health (CMV status not recorded). Some clones in this sample may be carry-over from other donors' samples.

The CDR3 sequence: CASTISGNTIYF. CDR3 DNA sequence: TGTGCCAGCACCATCTCCGGAAACACCATATATTTT. This chain links TRBV12-3 or TRBV12-4 with TRBJ1-3; D not certain. V lost 7 bases to trimming and J lost 4 bases, with 8 bases between them. The CDR3 is 12 residues long.

The chain links TRBV6-2 or TRBV6-3 to TRBJ2-2, with 13 bases identical to TRBD2. The CDR3 has 18 amino acids. Germline CDR1 and CDR2: MNHEY and SVGEGT. V was clipped by 5 bases and J by 3 bases; unmatched bases: 9. CDR3 loop: CASSGLAGDRVYTGELFF. In nucleotides, the CDR3 is TGTGCCAGCAGTGGACTAGCGGGGGATCGAGTTTACACCGGGGAGCTGTTTTTT.

A few counts support this clonotype. This sequence joins TRBV4-2 and TRBJ1-6, with D uncertain. In germline, CDR1 is LGHNA, CDR2 YNFKEQ. Deletions cut 4 bases from V and 5 bases from J, with 12 bases between. The CDR3 contains 15 residues. CDR3 protein: CASSRTFSDNSPLHF. The DNA of the CDR3 is TGTGCCAGCAGCCGAACCTTTTCGGATAATTCACCCCTCCACTTT.

V gene TRBV7-2 combines with J gene TRBJ2-5; TRBD2 agrees at 7 bases. This CDR3 region has 17 residues. After removal of 1 base from V and 5 bases from J, the junction contained 13 bases not matched to a gene. Germline-derived CDR1 and CDR2 are SGHTA and FQGNSA. This CDR3 reads CASSLDGGGPPGETQYF. The CDR3 coding sequence is TGTGCCAGCAGCTTAGATGGCGGGGGACCGCCGGGGGAGACCCAGTACTTC.

The rearrangement uses TRBV7-9 and TRBJ1-2; possibly TRBD1 for D (5 bases). The CDR3 contains 16 residues. The V end lost 2 bases, the J end lost 3 bases, and 16 bases lay between the germline ends. Germline CDR1 reads SEHNR; CDR2 reads FQNEAQ (reference sequence). CDR3: CASSLPARGRDYGYTF. The CDR3 nucleotides read TGTGCCAGCAGCTTACCGGCCCGGGGCAGGGACTATGGCTACACCTTC.

The CDR3 loop is CATSRDRLAGADTQYF. The CDR3 coding sequence is TGTGCCACCAGCAGAGATCGACTAGCGGGGGCAGATACGCAGTATTTT. The chain is built from TRBV15 and TRBJ2-3, with 12 positions matching TRBD2. The CDR3 has 16 amino acids. J lost 4 bases, V lost 0 bases, and 2 bases had no gene match. Germline assignment: CDR1 LNHNV and CDR2 YYDKDF (reference sequence).

The CDR3 DNA follows: TGTGCCACCAGCAGATCGGGGGTCAACACTGAAGCTTTCTTT. Translating it yields CATSRSGVNTEAFF. V gene TRBV15 combines with J gene TRBJ1-1; a weak D match, TRBD1 (5 bases). The CDR3 is 14 amino acids. The V and J ends lost 2 bases and 2 bases respectively, with 9 bases between them. The germline V gene has CDR1 LNHNV and CDR2 YYDKDF (reference sequence).

To note about this clonotype: A much larger clonotype is one base distant, so this may be a read error. J is TRBJ2-2 and V is TRBV6-5; tentatively, D is TRBD2 (6 bases). Germline loops: CDR1 MNHEY, CDR2 SVGAGI. The CDR3 has 12 amino acids. V shed 6 bases and J shed 7 bases, with 9 bases lying between them. CDR3 protein: CASSPGDGELFF. The CDR3 region has the DNA TGTGCCAGCAGCCCGGGGGACGGGGAGCTGTTTTTT.

The sample holds many counts of this clonotype. The V gene is TRBV4-1, the J gene TRBJ2-3; D gene unclear. The germline V and J ends were trimmed by 0 bases and 0 bases, with 4 bases remaining between them. The V gene's germline CDR1 is MGHRA and CDR2 YSYEKL. The length of the CDR3 is 14 residues. CDR3 loop: CASSQEPSTDTQYF. As DNA, the CDR3 is TGCGCCAGCAGCCAAGAACCGAGCACAGATACGCAGTATTTT.

This chain connects TRBV7-9 to TRBJ1-4; D might be TRBD1 (6 bases). The germline CDR1 and CDR2 sequences are SEHNR and FQNEAQ (reference sequence). The CDR3 runs 11 residues. Trimming left V 11 bases short and J 6 bases short, with 10 bases between. DNA of the CDR3: TGTGCCGGGGGCAACGATGAAAAACTGTTTTTT. It yields the protein CAGGNDEKLFF.

This clonotype was counted between two and nine times. The V gene is TRBV27, the J gene TRBJ1-4; TRBD1 matches 7 bases. Germline V gene lookup returns CDR1 MNHEY and CDR2 SMNVEV (reference sequence). V was pared by 2 bases and J by 7 bases, with 4 bases of the junction left unmatched. The CDR3 loop spans 14 amino acids. The CDR3 is CASSLSQGVEKLFF. The CDR3 bases are TGTGCCAGCAGTTTAAGTCAGGGGGTTGAAAAACTGTTTTTT.

For this clonotype: A much larger clone differs by one base, so this may be a read error. This chain connects TRBV7-8 to TRBJ1-1; TRBD1 agrees at 9 bases. Per germline, CDR1 SGHVS and CDR2 FQNEAQ. CDR3 size: 15 residues. CDR3 coding DNA: TGTGCCGGCAGCTATCGGACAGGGGATGACACTGAAGCTTTCTTT. It codes for CAGSYRTGDDTEAFF.

The V and J genes are TRBV27 and TRBJ2-2; TRBD2 aligns across 10 bases. V lost 6 bases, J lost 0 bases, and 7 bases stayed unmatched. Germline V CDR1 and CDR2: MNHEY, SMNVEV (reference sequence). CDR3 length equals 17 residues. This CDR3 is CASSLLAGNANTGELFF. In DNA form, the CDR3 reads TGTGCCAGCAGCCTACTAGCGGGGAACGCGAACACCGGGGAGCTGTTTTTT.

This clonotype was found many times. CDR3 sequence: CASSLAPGGGSGELFF. The CDR3, as DNA: TGTGCCAGCAGTTTAGCGCCCGGGGGAGGGTCCGGGGAGCTGTTTTTT. This chain links TRBV12-3 or TRBV12-4 with TRBJ2-2; 7 bases are shared with TRBD2. The CDR3 contains 16 residues. Trimming took 0 bases from V and 6 from J; bases not matched to a gene: 7.

The chain carries TRBV19 and TRBJ2-7; D uncertain. The CDR3 length is 9 residues. V lost 8 bases, J lost 7 bases, and 6 bases lay in between. Germline V lookup: CDR1 LNHDA, CDR2 SQIVND (reference sequence). CDR3 in DNA: TGTGCCAGTGAAAGGGAGCAGTACGTC. Protein product: CASEREQYV.

This clonotype turned up a few times. V is TRBV10-3 and J is TRBJ1-6, with no clear D. The germline CDR1 and CDR2 sequences are ENHRY and SYGVKD. The CDR3 is 13 residues long. Deletions cut 0 bases from V and 9 bases from J, with 6 bases between. The CDR3, as DNA: TGTGCCATCAGTGAGTCACAGATTTCACCCCTCCACTTT. Its translation: CAISESQISPLHF.

This chain uses TRBV19 with TRBJ1-4; D gene ambiguous. Per the germline V gene, CDR1 is LNHDA and CDR2 is SQIVND (reference sequence). There are 15 residues in the CDR3. The germline V and J ends were trimmed by 7 bases and 6 bases, with 18 bases remaining between them. Here the CDR3 DNA reads TGTGCCAGTACCAATGAGGACGGGCCCCATGAAAAACTGTTTTTT. Its protein is CASTNEDGPHEKLFF.

This chain joins TRBV7-9 and TRBJ1-2; D is unclear. The germline V gene encodes CDR1 SEHNR and CDR2 FQNEAQ (reference sequence). This CDR3 has 12 residues. V lost 4 bases and J 6 bases, leaving 9 bases between the germline ends. The chain's CDR3 is CASSSLGNGYTF. The CDR3 DNA follows: TGTGCCAGCAGCTCACTTGGCAATGGCTACACCTTC.

This clonotype was seen only a few times. This rearrangement joins TRBV6-6 to TRBJ2-7; 9 bases match TRBD1. The CDR3 is 17 amino acids. V lost 6 bases and J lost 1; bases outside the gene matches: 13. Looked up from germline, CDR1 is MNHNY and CDR2 is SVGAGI (reference sequence). The CDR3 is CASSLPRDGTGSYEQYF. The CDR3 DNA reads as TGTGCCAGCAGCCTTCCCAGGGATGGGACAGGGTCCTACGAGCAGTACTTC.

This sequence joins TRBV7-9 and TRBJ2-5, with TRBD2 matching over 8 bases. The V gene end was trimmed by 5 bases and the J gene end by 7 bases; junction bases not matched to a gene: 9. Germline assignment: CDR1 SEHNR and CDR2 FQNEAQ (reference sequence). This CDR3 contains 14 residues. CDR3 in DNA: TGTGCCAGCAGCCTAGACACGGGGACTAGGACCCAGTACTTC. Encoded protein: CASSLDTGTRTQYF.

The rearrangement uses TRBV19 and TRBJ2-2; D might be TRBD1 (6 bases). Between the trimmed V and J ends, which lost 3 bases and 0 bases, there was a span of 17 bases. Germline V gene sequence: CDR1 LNHDA, CDR2 SQIVND (reference sequence). The CDR3 consists of 18 residues. CDR3 in DNA: TGTGCCAGTAGTATGCAGTACAGGGACATAACGAACACCGGGGAGCTGTTTTTT. It encodes CASSMQYRDITNTGELFF.

The chain employs TRBV6-2 or TRBV6-3 and TRBJ2-3; D call uncertain. The germline V gene has CDR1 MNHEY and CDR2 SVGEGT. The length of the CDR3 is 10 residues. With 5 bases removed from V and 5 bases from J, the gap between germline ends came to 2 bases. CDR3 sequence reads: CASSQDTQYF. In DNA form, the CDR3 reads TGTGCCAGCAGTCAAGATACGCAGTATTTT.

The J gene is TRBJ2-7, the V gene TRBV20-1, with a tentative D call TRBD1 (8 bases). Germline V gives CDR1 DFQATT, CDR2 SNEGSKA (reference sequence). The CDR3 is 14 amino acids. Trimming cost V 6 bases and J 3 bases, with 18 bases left between them. For the CDR3, the DNA is TGCAGTGCCCGGGGAGGGGACAGGATCTACGAGCAGTACTTC. This encodes CSARGGDRIYEQYF.

This clonotype was counted between two and nine times. The chain is built from TRBV27 and TRBJ1-2; possible D gene TRBD1, 5 bases. The CDR3 sequence is 14 residues long. V dropped 5 bases and J dropped 4 bases, with 14 bases sitting between them. Germline V CDR1 and CDR2: MNHEY, SMNVEV (reference sequence). This CDR3 reads CASSPRTGPYGYTF. The CDR3 bases are TGTGCCAGCAGTCCCCGGACGGGGCCCTATGGCTACACCTTC.

This clonotype was seen only a few times. The CDR3: CASSYSGEGGEQFF. CDR3 coding DNA: TGTGCCAGCAGTTACTCGGGGGAAGGAGGTGAGCAGTTCTTC. This rearrangement joins TRBV6-5 to TRBJ2-1; D is perhaps TRBD1 or TRBD2 (5 bases each). V lost 0 bases and J lost 9, with 12 bases in between. The CDR3 is made up of 14 amino acids. The germline V gene encodes CDR1 MNHEY and CDR2 SVGAGI.